This T cell receptor (beta chain) was found in a study of graft-versus-host responses after intestinal transplantation. Sequencing was performed with immunoSEQ multiplex PCR; in TCRdb, only in-frame clones are kept and a portion is missing. The sample holds more than 9,500 clones, over 60% seen once. This CDR3 contains 17 residues. Germline values: CDR1 WNHNN, CDR2 SYGVQD (reference sequence). Between the trimmed V and J ends, which lost 3 bases and 5 bases, there was a span of 19 bases. The chain employs TRBV10-1 and TRBJ2-2, with D perhaps assigned TRBD1 or TRBD2 (6 bases each). The origin of this receptor is a human patient who received an intestinal transplant, so some T cells may come from the graft donor. The source was PBMCs, collected 494 days after intestinal transplant. For the CDR3, the DNA is TGCGCCAGCAGTGATCGGGGGTGGAGGGACACAACCGGGGAGCTGTTTTTT. This gives the protein CASSDRGWRDTTGELFF.